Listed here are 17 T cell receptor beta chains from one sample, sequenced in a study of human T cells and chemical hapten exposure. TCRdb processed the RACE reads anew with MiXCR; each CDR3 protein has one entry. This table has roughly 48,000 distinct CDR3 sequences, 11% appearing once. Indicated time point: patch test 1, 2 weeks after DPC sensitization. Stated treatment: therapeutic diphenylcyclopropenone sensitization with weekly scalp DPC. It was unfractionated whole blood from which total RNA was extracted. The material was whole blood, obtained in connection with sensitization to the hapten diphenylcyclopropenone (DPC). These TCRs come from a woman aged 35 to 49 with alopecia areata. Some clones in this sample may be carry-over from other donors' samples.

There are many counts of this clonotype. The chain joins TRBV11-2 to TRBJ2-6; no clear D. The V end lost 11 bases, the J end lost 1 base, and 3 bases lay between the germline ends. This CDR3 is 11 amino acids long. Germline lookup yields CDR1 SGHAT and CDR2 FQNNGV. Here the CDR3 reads CAVSGANVLTF. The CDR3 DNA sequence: TGTGCCGTTTCTGGGGCCAACGTCCTGACTTTC.

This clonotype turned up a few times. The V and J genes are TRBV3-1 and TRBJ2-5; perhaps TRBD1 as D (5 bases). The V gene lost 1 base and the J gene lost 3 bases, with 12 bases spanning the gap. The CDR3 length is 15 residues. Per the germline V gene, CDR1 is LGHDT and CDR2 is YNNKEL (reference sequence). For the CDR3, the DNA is TGTGCCAGCAGCCAAGGGACAATCCGGGAAGAGACCCAGTACTTC. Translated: CASSQGTIREETQYF.

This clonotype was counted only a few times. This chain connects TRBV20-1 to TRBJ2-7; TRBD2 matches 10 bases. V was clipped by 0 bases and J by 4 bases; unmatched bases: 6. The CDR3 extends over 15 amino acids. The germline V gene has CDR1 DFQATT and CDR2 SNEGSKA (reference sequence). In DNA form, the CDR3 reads TGCAGTGCTAGAGATGTGGCTAGCGGGAGATACGAGCAGTACTTC. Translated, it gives CSARDVASGRYEQYF.

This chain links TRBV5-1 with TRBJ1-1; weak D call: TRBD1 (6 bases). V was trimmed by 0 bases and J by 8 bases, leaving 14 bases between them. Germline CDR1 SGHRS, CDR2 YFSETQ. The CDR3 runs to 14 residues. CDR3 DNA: TGCGCCAGCAGCTTGGTAGCTCTCCAGGGGGAAGCTTTCTTT. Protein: CASSLVALQGEAFF.

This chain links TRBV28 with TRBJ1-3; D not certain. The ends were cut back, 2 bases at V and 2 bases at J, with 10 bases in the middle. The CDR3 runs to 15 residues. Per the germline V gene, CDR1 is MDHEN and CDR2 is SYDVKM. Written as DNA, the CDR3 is TGTGCCAGCAGTTTAGGTTCAGTCCCTGGAAACACCATATATTTT. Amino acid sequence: CASSLGSVPGNTIYF.

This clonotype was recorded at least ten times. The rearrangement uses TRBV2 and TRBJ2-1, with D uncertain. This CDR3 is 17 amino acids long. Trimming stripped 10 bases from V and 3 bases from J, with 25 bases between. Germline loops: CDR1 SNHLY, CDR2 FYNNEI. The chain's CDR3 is CAIPNPRAVRHYNEQFF. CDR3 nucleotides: TGTGCCATACCGAATCCTCGGGCTGTCCGCCACTACAATGAGCAGTTCTTC.

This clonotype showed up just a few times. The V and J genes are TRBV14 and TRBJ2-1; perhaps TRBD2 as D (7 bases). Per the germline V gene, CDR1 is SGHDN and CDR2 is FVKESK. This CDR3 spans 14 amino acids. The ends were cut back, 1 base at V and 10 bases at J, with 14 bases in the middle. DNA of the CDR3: TGTGCCAGCAGCCAAGTTAGGGGGAGGGCCGAGCAGTTCTTC. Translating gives CASSQVRGRAEQFF.

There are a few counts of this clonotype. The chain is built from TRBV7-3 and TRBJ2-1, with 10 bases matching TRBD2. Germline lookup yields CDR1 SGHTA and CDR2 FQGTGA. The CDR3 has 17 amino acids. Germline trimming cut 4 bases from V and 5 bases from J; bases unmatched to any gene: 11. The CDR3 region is CASSSAGYGLADNEQFF. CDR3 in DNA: TGTGCCAGCAGCTCGGCGGGATACGGACTAGCGGACAATGAGCAGTTCTTC.

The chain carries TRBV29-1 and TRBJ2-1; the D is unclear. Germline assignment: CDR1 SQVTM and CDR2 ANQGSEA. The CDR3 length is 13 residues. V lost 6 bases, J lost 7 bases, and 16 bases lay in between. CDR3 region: CSVGNSLLNEQFF. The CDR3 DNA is TGCAGCGTGGGGAATTCGTTGTTGAATGAGCAGTTCTTC.

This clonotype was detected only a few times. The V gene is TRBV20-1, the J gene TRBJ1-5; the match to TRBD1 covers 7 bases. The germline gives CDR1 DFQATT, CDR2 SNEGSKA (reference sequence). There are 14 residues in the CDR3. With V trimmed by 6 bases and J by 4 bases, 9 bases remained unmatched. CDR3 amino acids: CSATPGTVNQPQHF. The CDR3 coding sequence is TGCAGTGCCACACCCGGGACAGTGAATCAGCCCCAGCATTTT.

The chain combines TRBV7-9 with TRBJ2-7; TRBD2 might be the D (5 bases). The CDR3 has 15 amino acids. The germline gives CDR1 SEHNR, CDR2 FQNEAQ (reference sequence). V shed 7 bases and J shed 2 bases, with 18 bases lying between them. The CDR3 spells CASTPPLRETYEQYF. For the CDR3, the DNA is TGTGCCAGCACCCCCCCACTGAGGGAGACCTACGAGCAGTACTTC.

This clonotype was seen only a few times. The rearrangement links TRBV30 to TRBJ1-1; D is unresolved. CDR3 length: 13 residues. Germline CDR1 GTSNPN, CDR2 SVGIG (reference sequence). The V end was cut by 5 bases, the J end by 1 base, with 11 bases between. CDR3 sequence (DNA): TGTGCCTGGGACCGAACAGCGAACACTGAAGCTTTCTTT. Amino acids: CAWDRTANTEAFF.

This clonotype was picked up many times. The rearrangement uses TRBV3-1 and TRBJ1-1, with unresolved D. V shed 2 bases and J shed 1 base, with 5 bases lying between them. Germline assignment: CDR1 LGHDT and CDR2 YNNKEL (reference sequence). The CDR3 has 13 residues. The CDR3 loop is CASSQLSNTEAFF. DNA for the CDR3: TGTGCCAGCAGCCAACTGTCGAACACTGAAGCTTTCTTT.

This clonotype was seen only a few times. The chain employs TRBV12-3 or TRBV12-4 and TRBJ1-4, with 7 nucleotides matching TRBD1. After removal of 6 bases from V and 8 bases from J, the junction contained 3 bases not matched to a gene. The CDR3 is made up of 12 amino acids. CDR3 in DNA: TGTGCCAGCAGCTCAGGGGGGGAAAAACTGTTTTTT. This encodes CASSSGGEKLFF.

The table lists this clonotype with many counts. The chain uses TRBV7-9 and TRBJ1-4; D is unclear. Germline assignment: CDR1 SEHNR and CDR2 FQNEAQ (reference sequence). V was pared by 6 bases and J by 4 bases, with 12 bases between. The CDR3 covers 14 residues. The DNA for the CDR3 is TGTGCCAGCAGTTCAGGACGGTTTAATGAAAAACTGTTTTTT. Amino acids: CASSSGRFNEKLFF.

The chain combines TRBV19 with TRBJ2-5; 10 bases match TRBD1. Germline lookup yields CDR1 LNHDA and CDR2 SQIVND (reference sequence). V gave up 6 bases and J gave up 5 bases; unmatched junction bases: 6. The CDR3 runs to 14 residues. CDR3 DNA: TGTGCCAGTAGCGGTGACAGGGGGCTCGAGACCCAGTACTTC. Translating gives CASSGDRGLETQYF.

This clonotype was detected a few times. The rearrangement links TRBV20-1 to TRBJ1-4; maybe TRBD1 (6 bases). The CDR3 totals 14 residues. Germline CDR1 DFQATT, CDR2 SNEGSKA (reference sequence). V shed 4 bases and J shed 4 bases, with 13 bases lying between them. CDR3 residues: CSATRQEINEKLFF. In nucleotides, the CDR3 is TGCAGTGCTACTAGACAGGAAATTAATGAAAAACTGTTTTTT.